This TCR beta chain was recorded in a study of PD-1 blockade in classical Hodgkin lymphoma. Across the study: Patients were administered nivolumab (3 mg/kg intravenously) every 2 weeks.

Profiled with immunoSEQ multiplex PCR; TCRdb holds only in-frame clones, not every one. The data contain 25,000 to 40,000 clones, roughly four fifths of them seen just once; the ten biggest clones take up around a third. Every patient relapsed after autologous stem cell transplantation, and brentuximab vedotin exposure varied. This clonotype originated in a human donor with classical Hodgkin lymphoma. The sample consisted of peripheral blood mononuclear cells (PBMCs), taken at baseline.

The CDR3 spells CASSLQGVSVTQYF. The CDR3 region has the DNA TGTGCCAGCAGCTTGCAGGGGGTGTCTGTGACCCAGTACTTC. The V call is TRBV5-6, the J call TRBJ2-5, with 7 bases that match TRBD1. This CDR3 has 14 residues. Germline V gives CDR1 SGHDT, CDR2 YYEEEE. V dropped 1 base and J dropped 7; count of bases not matched to a gene: 7.